This T cell receptor beta chain was recorded in a study of shared clonotypes between healthy human individuals. Replicate PCRs for unsorted PBMC used around 270 ng DNA (about 27,000 T cell genomes). Only in-frame clones appear in the TCRdb table, and some are missing; sequencing was by immunoSEQ multiplex PCR. Among about 470,000 clones, about 76% were seen once, and the ten largest hold around 13%. V was clipped by 1 base and J by 4 bases; unmatched bases: 8. Germline lookup yields CDR1 MNHEY and CDR2 SMNVEV (reference sequence). The CDR3 spans 16 residues. This sequence originates from a woman between 35 and 50 years old in good health. Some clones in this sample may be carry-over from other donors' samples. The V gene is TRBV27, the J gene TRBJ2-7, with TRBD2 identical over 9 bases. Sequencing was performed on PBMCs. The CDR3 DNA follows: TGTGCCAGCAGTTTATATGGTAGCGGGAGCCTTTACGAGCAGTACTTC. Translated, it gives CASSLYGSGSLYEQYF.